This T cell receptor beta chain derives from a study of T-cell memory formation after mild COVID-19. This clonotype was observed a few times. The antigen is unknown. From 5'RACE with constant-segment primers came TCR alpha and TCR beta cDNA libraries that carried sample barcodes and UMIs. TCRdb fed the 5' RACE reads into MiXCR, producing one record per CDR3 protein. This table has about 420,000 distinct CDR3 sequences, 23% appearing once. Study-level findings and limits: There was no confirmation that second-wave clones peaking on day 37 were SARS-CoV-2 specific. For contracting clones, CD4+ ones sat mainly in CM and EM, CD8+ in EMRA. Detection of some responders pre-infection suggested pre-existing cross-reactive memory T cells participated.

The CDR3 extends over 15 amino acids. Germline V gene sequence: CDR1 LNHDA, CDR2 SQIVND (reference sequence). With 7 bases clipped from V and 7 bases from J, the junction kept 10 bases outside the gene matches. Sequenced input: PBMCs or a T cell subset sorted from them (not recorded which). This clonotype was sampled from an adult woman who had mild COVID-19 (a few samples of this study predate the infection). Cell type and time point are not known. The chain has TRBV19 and TRBJ2-2; 9 nucleotides align to TRBD2. CDR3 in DNA: TGTGCCAGTATGACGGCGGGAGGGTCAGGCGGGGAGCTGTTTTTT. Protein: CASMTAGGSGGELFF.